This TCR beta chain was captured in a study of T-cell memory formation after mild COVID-19. Points from the study as a whole: Pre-infection memory held some responding clones, suggesting pre-existing cross-reactive T cells responded.

TCRdb re-analysed the 5' RACE reads in MiXCR, keeping a single row per CDR3 protein. The sample consists of about 200,000 distinct CDR3 sequences, around 8.8% of them appearing once. This clonotype was recorded at least ten times. The target antigen is unknown. V was pared by 4 bases and J by 5 bases, with 11 bases between. Looked up from germline, CDR1 is SQVTM and CDR2 is ANQGSEA. This CDR3 comprises 12 residues. The clonotype originates from a young man who had mild COVID-19 (a few samples of this study predate the infection). Cell type and time point are not known. The V gene is TRBV29-1, the J gene TRBJ1-1; a possible D gene is TRBD1 (6 bases). The sample consisted of PBMCs or a T cell subset sorted from them (not recorded which). CDR3 amino acids: CSVVRGATEAFF. The CDR3, as DNA: TGCAGCGTTGTGCGGGGGGCTACTGAAGCTTTCTTT.